This T cell receptor beta chain stems from a study of TIL therapy for anti-PD-1-resistant metastatic lung cancer. The libraries were made with immunoSEQ v3. Produced via immunoSEQ multiplex PCR; TCRdb's table is partial and in-frame only. The table lists 50,000 to 70,000 clones, 69% of them singletons. Specified time point: pre-treatment sample, taken before nivolumab and TIL therapy. The ends were cut back, 6 bases at V and 8 bases at J, with 20 bases in the middle. CDR1 is SGDLS, CDR2 YYNGEE, per germline. The CDR3 totals 14 residues. The rearrangement joins TRBV9 to TRBJ1-2; TRBD1 might be the D (5 bases). This sequence originates from a person between 25 and 80 years old with non-small cell lung cancer. Sample: blood, taken at baseline. Here the CDR3 reads CASNRDPGAGGYTF. The CDR3 DNA follows: TGTGCCAGCAACCGGGACCCAGGAGCGGGCGGCTACACCTTC. Looking up the rest from reference TRBV9 and TRBJ1-2 gives the full variable domain: DSGVTQTPKHLITATGQRVTLRCSPRSGDLSVYWYQQSLDQGLQFLIQYYNGEERAKGNILERFSAQQFPDLHSELNLSSLELGDSALYFCASNRDPGAGGYTFGSGTRLTVV.